This T cell receptor beta chain was retrieved from a study of cytomegalovirus exposure and HLA in healthy donors. Study-wide results and caveats: Segments of the TCR beta V type were, in most cases, productive about 87% or about 30% of the time in an earlier analysis. HLA alleles showed associations with 16,951 TCR beta sequences in a later analysis, at a 0.05 false discovery rate.

Germline V gives CDR1 SNHLY, CDR2 FYNNEI. The ends were cut back, 8 bases at V and 13 bases at J, with 26 bases in the middle. The length of the CDR3 is 14 residues. A word on this clone: Its antigen is unknown.

PCR employed 60 Vbeta and 13 Jbeta primers. Method: immunoSEQ multiplex PCR; TCRdb's copy keeps in-frame clones and lacks some. Of about 150,000 clones in the sample, 70% to 90% were seen once. This clonotype was obtained from a woman in her forties in good health and CMV-seronegative. The specimen was PBMCs. This sequence joins TRBV2 and TRBJ2-5; possibly TRBD1 for D (6 bases). The chain's CDR3 is CASGPPIGGVPLYF. For the CDR3, the DNA is TGTGCCAGCGGACCTCCGATAGGGGGTGTCCCTCTGTACTTC.